The present entry profiles one T cell receptor (beta chain) with its context. Generated by immunoSEQ multiplex PCR, the TCRdb table keeps only in-frame clones and is missing some. The sample records about 2.1 million clones, about 94% being singletons. V lost 4 bases to trimming and J lost 0 bases; unmatched junction nucleotides: 18. The germline V gene has CDR1 SGHTS and CDR2 YDEGEE. The CDR3 totals 20 residues. Selected positively for CCR7 and CD45RO-negative, naive CD8 cells excluded terminally differentiated effector memory CD45RA+ cells. These data originate in a study of shared clonotypes between healthy human individuals.

The sequence was obtained from a man aged 18-30 years in good health. Some clones in this sample may be carry-over from other donors' samples. V is TRBV5-8 and J is TRBJ2-7, with TRBD2 matching 11 bases. Sequencing input: naive CD8+ T cells from PBMCs. This chain's CDR3 is CASSPTSGTSGSFLSYEQYF. CDR3 nucleotides: TGTGCCAGCAGCCCAACGTCCGGGACTAGCGGCTCATTCCTCTCCTACGAGCAGTACTTC.